Below, 5 T cell receptor beta chains from the same sample are listed, as sequenced in a study of T cell responses to AZD1222 COVID-19 vaccine. The repertoire was sequenced with immunoSEQ multiplex PCR; TCRdb's copy has only in-frame clones and lacks some. The table records roughly 130,000 clones, 91% of them present only once. Source: peripheral blood, taken 28 days after the second dose of the MenACWY control vaccine. Source of these receptors: an adult who received the MenACWY meningococcal vaccine as a control.

The chain has TRBV11-3 and TRBJ2-3; D is perhaps TRBD2 (5 bases). The germline V gene encodes CDR1 SGHNT and CDR2 YENEEA. The length of the CDR3 is 13 residues. V lost 5 bases and J 7 bases, leaving 13 bases between the germline ends. The CDR3 nucleotides read TGTGCCAGCAGCCCAAAAACGGGGAATACGCAGTATTTT. Its translation is CASSPKTGNTQYF.

The V call is TRBV5-1, the J call TRBJ2-7, with 8 bases fitting TRBD1. Germline V gene data show CDR1 as SGHRS and CDR2 as YFSETQ. The V segment lost 7 bases and the J segment 6 bases; nucleotides outside the gene matches: 12. This CDR3 is 14 amino acids long. The CDR3: CASGWGQASGEQYF. CDR3 in DNA: TGCGCCAGCGGGTGGGGACAGGCCTCGGGCGAGCAGTACTTC.

The rearrangement links TRBV5-1 to TRBJ2-2; 7 bases are a match to TRBD1. CDR1 is SGHRS, CDR2 YFSETQ, per germline. The CDR3 length is 15 residues. Trimming cost V 9 bases and J 3 bases; bases outside gene matches: 11. In DNA form, the CDR3 reads TGCGCCACCACAGCCCGGACAGGCGACACCGGGGAGCTGTTTTTT. Translation: CATTARTGDTGELFF.

The chain couples TRBV3-1 (or the pseudogene TRBV3-2) to TRBJ2-7; weak D call: TRBD1 (5 bases). Germline lookup yields CDR1 LGHDT and CDR2 YNNKEL (reference sequence). The CDR3 has 11 residues. V lost 3 bases to trimming and J lost 6 bases, with 6 bases between them. Here the CDR3 reads CASSQQGEQYF. The CDR3 nucleotides are TGTGCCAGCAGCCAGCAGGGCGAGCAGTACTTC.

The chain joins TRBV14 to TRBJ1-1; TRBD1 matches at 10 bases. The CDR3 consists of 13 residues. V dropped 6 bases and J dropped 6; count of bases not matched to a gene: 4. Germline V gene data show CDR1 as SGHDN and CDR2 as FVKESK. CDR3 loop: CASRRGQGAEAFF. For the CDR3, the DNA is TGTGCCAGCAGACGCGGACAGGGGGCTGAAGCTTTCTTT.